The rows below give T cell receptor beta chains drawn from one sample of a study of blood T cell repertoires in COVID-19. Using immunoSEQ multiplex PCR, the repertoire was profiled, and TCRdb retains in-frame clones only, with some absent. The table includes tens of thousands of clones, 92% detected once. Specimen: peripheral blood. The receptors shown here come from a man aged 50-60 years with active COVID-19. The CDR3 runs from the conserved cysteine through the conserved F or W. The order of the fields is CDR3 protein, CDR3 DNA, V gene, clone size, J gene, D gene. The D gene is left open where the match is weak. A clone size is listed for some rows: how often the clone was seen (once, few, many), or a class if it is expanded.

CDR3: CATLGAGGQYEQYF; DNA: TGTGCCACCCTCGGGGCGGGGGGCCAATACGAGCAGTACTTC; V: TRBV2; size: .; J: TRBJ2-7; D: TRBD2
CDR3: CASSQDRAGQPQHF; DNA: TGTGCCAGCAGCCAAGACAGGGCGGGTCAGCCCCAGCATTTT; V: TRBV7-9; size: .; J: TRBJ1-5; D: TRBD1
CDR3: CATSEGGTPREQYF; DNA: TGTGCCACCAGTGAAGGCGGGACGCCGCGCGAGCAGTACTTC; V: TRBV24-1; size: .; J: TRBJ2-7; D: .
CDR3: CASSGQLNTEAFF; DNA: TGTGCCAGCAGCGGACAGTTAAACACTGAAGCTTTCTTT; V: TRBV2; size: .; J: TRBJ1-1; D: .
CDR3: CASGRYSTDTQYF; DNA: TGTGCCTCAGGGAGGTATAGCACAGATACGCAGTATTTT; V: TRBV7-9; size: .; J: TRBJ2-3; D: .
CDR3: CASSVQGGDIQYF; DNA: TGTGCCAGCAGCGTACAGGGGGGGGACATTCAGTACTTC; V: TRBV6-5; size: .; J: TRBJ2-4; D: .
CDR3: CASSLDTGGTETQYF; DNA: TGCGCCAGCAGCTTGGACACGGGGGGGACAGAGACCCAGTACTTC; V: TRBV5-1; size: .; J: TRBJ2-5; D: TRBD2
CDR3: CASSWTGRGNTIYF; DNA: TGTGCCAGCAGCTGGACAGGGAGGGGAAACACCATATATTTT; V: TRBV5-6; size: .; J: TRBJ1-3; D: TRBD1
CDR3: CASRPQTGYGYTF; DNA: TGTGCCAGCAGACCACAGACAGGGTATGGCTACACCTTC; V: TRBV12-3/TRBV12-4; size: few; J: TRBJ1-2; D: TRBD1
CDR3: CASSRARGTTNEKLFF; DNA: TGTGCCAGCAGCCGAGCTAGAGGGACAACTAATGAAAAACTGTTTTTT; V: TRBV4-2; size: .; J: TRBJ1-4; D: .
CDR3: CASSPGTDKETQYF; DNA: TGTGCCAGCAGCCCCGGGACAGACAAAGAGACCCAGTACTTC; V: TRBV11-3; size: .; J: TRBJ2-5; D: TRBD1
CDR3: CASSRDGPAGGTDTQYF; DNA: TGTGCCAGCAGCCGCGATGGCCCAGCGGGGGGCACAGATACGCAGTATTTT; V: TRBV4-2; size: .; J: TRBJ2-3; D: TRBD2
CDR3: CSVEGGGNTEAFF; DNA: TGCAGCGTCGAGGGAGGGGGGAACACTGAAGCTTTCTTT; V: TRBV29-1; size: .; J: TRBJ1-1; D: .
CDR3: CASSSETQKKGRTLGYGYTF; DNA: TGTGCCAGCAGCTCCGAAACCCAGAAAAAAGGGAGGACCTTGGGCTATGGCTACACCTTC; V: TRBV11-3; size: .; J: TRBJ1-2; D: .
CDR3: CASSPPVRADGYTF; DNA: TGTGCCAGCTCACCACCGGTCCGCGCCGATGGCTACACCTTC; V: TRBV18; size: .; J: TRBJ1-2; D: .
CDR3: CASSTGAGLRTDTQYF; DNA: TGCGCCAGCAGCACTGGAGCGGGGTTGAGGACAGATACGCAGTATTTT; V: TRBV5-1; size: .; J: TRBJ2-3; D: TRBD2
CDR3: CASSKPGGGSSHEQYF; DNA: TGCGCCAGCAGCAAACCCGGTGGCGGGAGTAGCCACGAGCAGTACTTC; V: TRBV4-1; size: .; J: TRBJ2-7; D: TRBD2
CDR3: CSVVQGGGQGALGYTF; DNA: TGCAGCGTTGTACAAGGAGGGGGACAGGGGGCTTTGGGCTACACCTTC; V: TRBV29-1; size: .; J: TRBJ1-2; D: TRBD1
CDR3: CASSLRDRVAFF; DNA: TGTGCCAGCAGTTTGAGGGACAGGGTGGCTTTCTTT; V: TRBV28; size: .; J: TRBJ1-1; D: TRBD1
CDR3: CASGKQGSNQPQHF; DNA: TGTGCTAGTGGCAAACAGGGGAGCAATCAGCCCCAGCATTTT; V: TRBV12-5; size: .; J: TRBJ1-5; D: TRBD1
CDR3: CASTPSGSRNYGYTF; DNA: TGTGCCAGCACCCCAAGCGGGAGCAGGAACTATGGCTACACCTTC; V: TRBV28; size: .; J: TRBJ1-2; D: .
CDR3: CASSRTSAGVHF; DNA: TGTGCCAGCAGCCGAACCTCTGCGGGGGTGCACTTC; V: TRBV3-1/TRBV3-2; size: few; J: TRBJ2-7; D: TRBD2
CDR3: CSVGEGRAHPGELFF; DNA: TGCAGCGTTGGAGAGGGGAGGGCCCATCCCGGGGAGCTGTTTTTT; V: TRBV29-1; size: .; J: TRBJ2-2; D: TRBD2
CDR3: CASSPGVGSGNTIYF; DNA: TGTGCCAGCTCACCCGGGGTAGGCTCTGGAAACACCATATATTTT; V: TRBV18; size: .; J: TRBJ1-3; D: .
CDR3: CASPGEEGQYF; DNA: TGTGCCAGCCCGGGCGAGGAGGGCCAGTACTTC; V: TRBV27; size: .; J: TRBJ2-7; D: .
CDR3: CASSQDIGDWQQETQYF; DNA: TGTGCCAGCAGCCAAGATATTGGGGACTGGCAGCAAGAGACCCAGTACTTC; V: TRBV4-2; size: .; J: TRBJ2-5; D: .
CDR3: CASSKRDRGVNTEAFF; DNA: TGTGCCAGCAGCAAACGGGACAGGGGAGTGAACACTGAAGCTTTCTTT; V: TRBV9; size: .; J: TRBJ1-1; D: TRBD1
CDR3: CASSPQALTKNIQYF; DNA: TGTGCCAGCAGCCCACAGGCCTTAACAAAAAACATTCAGTACTTC; V: TRBV5-5; size: .; J: TRBJ2-4; D: .
CDR3: CASTKWRESYNEQFF; DNA: TGTGCCAGCACCAAATGGCGGGAGTCCTACAATGAGCAGTTCTTC; V: TRBV7-6; size: once; J: TRBJ2-1; D: TRBD2
CDR3: CASSRYTVNTEAFF; DNA: TGCGCCAGCAGCCGATATACAGTGAACACTGAAGCTTTCTTT; V: TRBV5-1; size: .; J: TRBJ1-1; D: .
CDR3: CASSLDSETGRRGANVLTF; DNA: TGTGCCAGCAGCTTAGATTCGGAAACAGGGCGAAGAGGGGCCAACGTCCTGACTTTC; V: TRBV11-2; size: .; J: TRBJ2-6; D: .
CDR3: CASSQSVVAVAEQIISTDTQYF; DNA: TGCGCCAGCAGTCAATCGGTAGTGGCCGTAGCGGAGCAGATTATTAGCACAGATACGCAGTATTTT; V: TRBV23-1; size: .; J: TRBJ2-3; D: .
CDR3: CASSLHGIGGRGSEQYF; DNA: TGTGCCAGCAGCCTTCACGGTATCGGCGGGAGGGGTAGCGAGCAGTACTTC; V: TRBV3-1/TRBV3-2; size: .; J: TRBJ2-7; D: TRBD2
CDR3: CASSSTGAATQYF; DNA: TGCGCCAGCAGCTCGACAGGGGCGGCGACCCAGTACTTC; V: TRBV5-1; size: .; J: TRBJ2-5; D: TRBD1
CDR3: CASSLYRADFMGNEQFF; DNA: TGTGCCAGCAGCTTATACAGGGCCGACTTCATGGGCAATGAGCAGTTCTTC; V: TRBV7-9; size: .; J: TRBJ2-1; D: .
CDR3: CASSSQGDGQPQHF; DNA: TGCGCCAGCAGCTCTCAGGGGGACGGTCAGCCCCAGCATTTT; V: TRBV5-1; size: .; J: TRBJ1-5; D: TRBD1
CDR3: CASSFGGSSYNEQFF; DNA: TGCGCCAGCAGCTTTGGGGGGAGCTCCTACAATGAGCAGTTCTTC; V: TRBV5-1; size: .; J: TRBJ2-1; D: .
CDR3: CASSPGPAGGTDTQYF; DNA: TGCGCCAGCAGCCCGGGGCCTGCGGGAGGGACAGATACGCAGTATTTT; V: TRBV5-1; size: once; J: TRBJ2-3; D: TRBD2
CDR3: CASSPRTSYNEQFF; DNA: TGCGCCAGCAGCCCCCGGACATCCTACAATGAGCAGTTCTTC; V: TRBV4-1; size: .; J: TRBJ2-1; D: .
CDR3: CASSLTRTGNYEQYF; DNA: TGCGCCAGCAGCTTGACTAGGACAGGGAATTACGAGCAGTACTTC; V: TRBV5-1; size: few; J: TRBJ2-7; D: TRBD1
CDR3: CASSELGQAVYEQYF; DNA: TGTGCCAGCAGCGAACTCGGACAGGCCGTCTACGAGCAGTACTTC; V: TRBV3-1/TRBV3-2; size: once; J: TRBJ2-7; D: TRBD1
CDR3: CSASRAEEQYF; DNA: TGCAGTGCTAGCAGGGCTGAAGAGCAGTACTTC; V: TRBV20-1; size: .; J: TRBJ2-7; D: .
CDR3: CASSFGRSSYEQYF; DNA: TGTGCCAGCAGCTTTGGTCGGAGCTCCTACGAGCAGTACTTC; V: TRBV11-3; size: .; J: TRBJ2-7; D: .
CDR3: CASSVAGGRYEQFF; DNA: TGTGCCAGCAGCGTAGCGGGAGGTAGATATGAGCAGTTCTTC; V: TRBV9; size: .; J: TRBJ2-1; D: TRBD2
CDR3: CASSSGTSTYNEQFF; DNA: TGTGCCAGCAGCTCTGGGACATCGACTTACAATGAGCAGTTCTTC; V: TRBV5-4; size: .; J: TRBJ2-1; D: .
CDR3: CASSLYNEQFF; DNA: TGTGCCAGCAGCCTCTACAATGAGCAGTTCTTC; V: TRBV9; size: .; J: TRBJ2-1; D: .
CDR3: CASSLYRGPQETQYF; DNA: TGTGCCAGCAGCTTGTACAGGGGGCCGCAAGAGACCCAGTACTTC; V: TRBV7-2; size: .; J: TRBJ2-5; D: TRBD1